The rows below give T cell receptor beta chains drawn from one sample of a study of shared clonotypes between healthy human individuals. Sequencing used immunoSEQ multiplex PCR; TCRdb keeps in-frame clones, though not all of them. The repertoire holds approximately 440,000 clones, with about 74% as singletons. Sequenced input: PBMCs. Source of these receptors: a woman between 40 and 50 years old in good health. Some clones in this sample may be carry-over from other donors' samples. Each CDR3 is given with its conserved first and last residue. Each record gives: V gene, clone size, J gene, D gene, CDR3 protein, CDR3 DNA. The D gene is left open where the match is weak. Some rows mark clone size as missing; the rest say once, few, many or name a class of expanded clone.

V: TRBV30; size: -; J: TRBJ2-1; D: -; CDR3: CAWTGSPHNEQFF; DNA: TGTGCCTGGACCGGGAGTCCCCACAATGAGCAGTTCTTC
V: TRBV5-1; size: -; J: TRBJ2-3; D: TRBD2; CDR3: CASRVPAGETDTQYF; DNA: TGCGCCAGCAGGGTTCCAGCGGGAGAGACAGATACGCAGTATTTT
V: TRBV19; size: many; J: TRBJ2-5; D: -; CDR3: CASSTSTQETQYF; DNA: TGTGCCAGTAGTACTAGCACACAAGAGACCCAGTACTTC
V: TRBV28; size: few; J: TRBJ1-4; D: -; CDR3: CATRTGDEKLFF; DNA: TGTGCCACCCGCACGGGAGATGAAAAACTGTTTTTT
V: TRBV7-9; size: -; J: TRBJ2-3; D: -; CDR3: CASSFFRQDTDTQYF; DNA: TGTGCCAGCAGCTTCTTCAGGCAAGACACAGATACGCAGTATTTT
V: TRBV10-3; size: -; J: TRBJ1-2; D: -; CDR3: CAISEFQANYGYTF; DNA: TGTGCCATCAGTGAGTTTCAGGCTAACTATGGCTACACCTTC
V: TRBV5-1; size: many; J: TRBJ2-5; D: -; CDR3: CASREPEETQYF; DNA: TGCGCCAGCAGAGAGCCTGAAGAGACCCAGTACTTC
V: TRBV18; size: -; J: TRBJ2-7; D: -; CDR3: CASSPRLERNSYEQYF; DNA: TGTGCCAGCTCACCACGGTTGGAGCGGAACTCCTACGAGCAGTACTTC
V: TRBV19; size: -; J: TRBJ2-1; D: TRBD2; CDR3: CASSMGTRYNEQFF; DNA: TGTGCCAGTAGTATGGGGACTAGGTACAATGAGCAGTTCTTC
V: TRBV5-4; size: -; J: TRBJ2-1; D: -; CDR3: CASSRDQYNEQFF; DNA: TGTGCCAGCAGCCGGGACCAATACAATGAGCAGTTCTTC
V: TRBV5-1; size: many; J: TRBJ2-1; D: -; CDR3: CASSLTGTNEQFF; DNA: TGCGCCAGCAGCTTGACAGGGACCAATGAGCAGTTCTTC